These T cell receptor beta chains were read from a single sample in a study of T-cell reconstitution after alpha-beta-depleted transplantation in children. TCRdb reprocessed the PCR reads via MiXCR and lists one record per CDR3 protein. This sample yields roughly 100,000 distinct CDR3 sequences, of which 6.5% to 8.5% are seen a single time; approximately 7% belongs to the top ten. The sequences come from PBMCs from the stem cell graft donor, collected from the stem cell graft. The receptor source for this set is a human donor who donated a stem cell graft to a child with congenital amegakaryocytic thrombocytopenia. Each CDR3 is given with its conserved first and last residue. The D gene is left open where the match is weak.

TRBJ2-1 | TRBV6-2/TRBV6-3 | TRBD2 | CASRFPSSGRGYNEQFF
TRBJ2-3 | TRBV11-2 | - | CASSLGVSQGSGDTQYF
TRBJ2-3 | TRBV5-1 | TRBD2 | CASSLVLAGGQRTQYF
TRBJ1-5 | TRBV12-3/TRBV12-4 | - | CASSSRGPQHF
TRBJ1-2 | TRBV7-2 | - | CASSPQWTNYGYTF
TRBJ1-4 | TRBV12-3/TRBV12-4 | - | CAFCLLNEKLFF
TRBJ2-7 | TRBV7-9 | - | CASSLGMQGASYEQYF
TRBJ1-3 | TRBV18 | - | CASSPRGQSSITGNTIYF
TRBJ2-5 | TRBV20-1 | - | CSARPGAGETQYF
TRBJ2-7 | TRBV5-1 | TRBD1 | CASSRQGDPYEQYF
TRBJ2-3 | TRBV3-1 | - | CASSRFGGGTDTQYF
TRBJ2-7 | TRBV28 | - | CAPDSYEQYF
TRBJ1-1 | TRBV19 | TRBD1 | CASSRQGWAFF
TRBJ2-1 | TRBV13 | - | CASSFLGGHEQFF
TRBJ1-1 | TRBV12-3/TRBV12-4 | - | CASSPQVNTEAFF
TRBJ1-3 | TRBV20-1 | - | CSARDSKKSAFGNTIYF
TRBJ1-1 | TRBV7-8 | - | CASSFLDGETEAFF
TRBJ2-3 | TRBV7-8 | TRBD2 | CASSRLAGDTDTQYF
TRBJ1-5 | TRBV5-1 | - | CASRLRVYSNQPQHF
TRBJ2-3 | TRBV30 | - | CAWSSGPTDTQYF
TRBJ2-3 | TRBV6-5 | TRBD2 | CASSSPASGRAANTQYF
TRBJ2-6 | TRBV4-2 | - | CASSPTDTGANVLTF
TRBJ2-1 | TRBV20-1 | - | CSASEGQVSYNEQFF
TRBJ2-2 | TRBV7-2 | - | CASSLRSATPNTGELFF
TRBJ1-3 | TRBV3-1 | - | CASSQDRDTGNTIYF